A single sample gave rise to the 11 T cell receptor beta chains below, sequenced in a study of regulatory T cells in long-lasting Graves disease. Time point specified: persistent/refractory GD, antithyroid drugs over 5 years with positive TRAb. From PBMCs, RNA was extracted and then used to make the TCR library. Construction of the TCR beta libraries employed iRepertoire HTBI primers in conjunction with Arm-PCR of CDR3 regions. TCRdb re-called the multiplex PCR reads with MiXCR, one entry per CDR3 protein. The data show about 470,000 distinct CDR3 sequences, less than 25% seen once. This specimen consisted of peripheral blood mononuclear cells (PBMCs), obtained when the disease was refractory, from a patient treated with antithyroid drugs. The source of these receptors is a female donor with Graves disease.

The rearrangement joins TRBV20-1 to TRBJ2-7, with 12 nucleotides matching TRBD2. The V gene end was trimmed by 3 bases and the J gene end by 3 bases; junction bases not matched to a gene: 6. In germline, CDR1 is DFQATT, CDR2 SNEGSKA (reference sequence). The CDR3 contains 15 residues. CDR3 nucleotide sequence: TGCAGTGCTAGCCATCTAGCGGGAGGGCGCTACGAGCAGTACTTC. Its protein is CSASHLAGGRYEQYF.

There are many counts of this clonotype. This chain links TRBV5-6 with TRBJ2-7, with TRBD1 as a possible D gene (5 bases). V dropped 1 base and J dropped 4 bases, with 12 bases sitting between them. The germline V gene has CDR1 SGHDT and CDR2 YYEEEE. The CDR3 spans 14 residues. This CDR3 reads CASSLSGNRYEQYF. For the CDR3, the DNA is TGTGCCAGCAGCTTGTCAGGGAATAGGTACGAGCAGTACTTC.

Points on this clonotype: Just one base apart from a much larger clone, this may be a read error. The V and J genes are TRBV7-9 and TRBJ1-5, with D perhaps TRBD1 (5 bases). Deletions cut 5 bases from V and 6 bases from J, with 20 bases between. From germline, CDR1 is SEHNR and CDR2 FQNEAQ (reference sequence). The CDR3 is 16 residues long. The CDR3, as DNA: TGTGCCAGCAGCCCAGCGGTCTTGGGGGTTGCTCAGCCCCAGCATTTT. It codes for CASSPAVLGVAQPQHF.

CDR3 bases: TGTGCCAGCAGAGCGACAGGATCCGGGGAGCTGTTTTTT. This sequence encodes CASRATGSGELFF. The J gene is TRBJ2-2, the V gene TRBV6-1; D may be TRBD1 (6 bases). CDR3 length: 13 amino acids. Trimming took off 6 bases at V and 6 bases at J, with 11 bases between the two ends. Per germline, CDR1 MNHNS and CDR2 SASEGT.

The chain has TRBV27 and TRBJ2-1, with 13 bases lining up with TRBD2. The CDR3 consists of 16 residues. Trimming cost V 6 bases and J 6 bases; bases outside gene matches: 8. Germline V gene data show CDR1 as MNHEY and CDR2 as SMNVEV (reference sequence). In DNA form, the CDR3 reads TGTGCCAGCAGAGGTAGGACTAGCGGGAGAAGCAATGAGCAGTTCTTC. Protein product: CASRGRTSGRSNEQFF.

This clonotype was seen a handful of times. The chain joins TRBV7-9 to TRBJ1-5, with 12 positions matching TRBD1. The CDR3 totals 19 residues. Germline lookup yields CDR1 SEHNR and CDR2 FQNEAQ (reference sequence). V shed 1 base and J 2 bases; nucleotides not matched to a gene: 9. CDR3: CASSLVFRDRGQGNQPQHF. As DNA, the CDR3 is TGTGCCAGCAGCTTAGTATTCCGGGACAGGGGGCAGGGCAATCAGCCCCAGCATTTT.

The sample holds a few counts of this clonotype. The rearrangement joins TRBV10-1 to TRBJ2-7; D uncertain. Germline CDR1 WNHNN, CDR2 SYGVQD (reference sequence). The CDR3 contains 18 residues. Trimming took off 0 bases at V and 1 base at J, with 19 bases between the two ends. CDR3 coding DNA: TGCGCCAGCAGTGAGTCACACGCAGAACACATCGAATCCTACGAGCAGTACTTC. Protein product: CASSESHAEHIESYEQYF.

This clonotype was seen at least ten times. This chain joins TRBV3-1 and TRBJ2-2, with 8 bases fitting TRBD2. The CDR3 spans 15 residues. Trimming cost V 2 bases and J 4 bases; bases outside gene matches: 3. Germline CDR1 LGHDT, CDR2 YNNKEL (reference sequence). The CDR3: CASSQLAGGTGELFF. As DNA, the CDR3 is TGTGCCAGCAGCCAACTGGCGGGAGGCACCGGGGAGCTGTTTTTT.

The table lists this clonotype with many counts. The V call is TRBV28, the J call TRBJ2-7, with 8 bases aligning to TRBD1. Germline V gives CDR1 MDHEN, CDR2 SYDVKM. The CDR3 spans 14 residues. The V and J ends lost 6 bases and 5 bases, in that order; junction bases with no gene match: 9. The DNA of the CDR3 is TGTGCCAGCAGACCGCACAGGGGGATTAACGAGCAGTACTTC. Amino acids: CASRPHRGINEQYF.

This clonotype was recorded at least ten times. The V and J genes are TRBV6-2 or TRBV6-3 and TRBJ2-2, with D hard to call. The germline CDR1 and CDR2 sequences are MNHEY and SVGEGT. Trimming left V 0 bases short and J 3 bases short, with 5 bases between. The CDR3 covers 14 residues. CDR3 bases: TGTGCCAGCAGTTACTCGTGGGACACCGGGGAGCTGTTTTTT. As protein: CASSYSWDTGELFF.

The gene calls are TRBV10-3 and TRBJ1-2, with 8 bases fitting TRBD1. Germline CDR1 reads ENHRY; CDR2 reads SYGVKD. CDR3 size: 14 residues. Trimming cost V 7 bases and J 8 bases; bases outside gene matches: 12. The CDR3 spells CAITESQGARGYTF. The DNA of the CDR3 is TGTGCCATCACCGAGTCCCAGGGGGCGCGCGGCTACACCTTC.